The next 7 T cell receptor beta chains were all read from a single sample in a study of OX40 agonist ivuxolimab in advanced cancers. Libraries were made using the immunoSEQ multiplex PCR assay. The table was pulled from immuneACCESS by TCRdb, which kept in-frame rearrangements only. Such tables lose some clones; where checked, under half of the loss comes from unresolved V genes, and the rest has no known cause. The sample records around 69,000 clones, approximately 90% of which are singletons. The ten largest make up around 6% of the sample. This specimen was CD4+ or CD8+ T cells sorted from blood, taken in a trial of the OX40 agonist ivuxolimab. Receptors originate from an adult with an advanced solid tumor such as melanoma, head and neck, liver or kidney cancer.

The chain links TRBV6-5 to TRBJ1-5; D ambiguous. CDR1 is MNHEY and CDR2 is SVGAGI in the germline V gene. V lost 0 bases and J 7 bases, leaving 7 bases between the germline ends. This CDR3 has 13 amino acids. The CDR3 region is CASSYSLRQPQHF. The CDR3 coding sequence is TGTGCCAGCAGTTACTCTCTGAGGCAGCCCCAGCATTTT.

This chain uses TRBV15 with TRBJ1-2; 9 nucleotides match TRBD1. The CDR3 spans 15 residues. The V and J ends lost 5 bases and 6 bases, in that order; junction bases with no gene match: 10. Germline CDR1 and CDR2: LNHNV and YYDKDF (reference sequence). CDR3 coding DNA: TGTGCCACCAGCGGGCGTGACAGGGGGATCGATGGCTACACCTTC. It is translated as CATSGRDRGIDGYTF.

The genes are TRBV13 and TRBJ1-1; D not resolved. The germline V gene has CDR1 PRHDT and CDR2 FYEKMQ (reference sequence). The CDR3 sequence is 15 residues long. Trimming removed 4 bases at V and 1 base at J, with 13 bases between. The CDR3 loop is CASSSTTFGNTEAFF. CDR3 DNA sequence: TGTGCCAGCAGCTCTACGACCTTTGGGAACACTGAAGCTTTCTTT.

This sequence joins TRBV5-6 and TRBJ2-7; 9 nucleotides align to TRBD2. Germline V CDR1 and CDR2: SGHDT, YYEEEE. V shed 4 bases and J 1 base; nucleotides not matched to a gene: 9. CDR3 length: 16 residues. CDR3 in DNA: TGTGCCAGCAGCCAGGTGACTAGCGGAACATCCTACGAGCAGTACTTC. It codes for CASSQVTSGTSYEQYF. Supplemented by reference TRBV5-6 and TRBJ2-7, the full variable domain reads DAGVTQSPTHLIKTRGQQVTLRCSPKSGHDTVSWYQQALGQGPQFIFQYYEEEERQRGNFPDRFSGHQFPNYSSELNVNALLLGDSALYLCASSQVTSGTSYEQYFGPGTRLTVT.

This chain joins TRBV11-3 and TRBJ2-2; 9 bases align to TRBD1. CDR3 length equals 19 residues. Per germline, CDR1 SGHNT and CDR2 YENEEA. Germline trimming cut 5 bases from V and 1 base from J; bases unmatched to any gene: 14. CDR3 coding DNA: TGTGCCAGCAGCACAGTGGGACAGGGATTCCTGGAGAACACCGGGGAGCTGTTTTTT. Its translation: CASSTVGQGFLENTGELFF.

As to this clone: The same CDR3 can be traced to other DNA sequences in this sample. The chain employs TRBV5-6 and TRBJ2-7; possible D gene TRBD1, 6 bases. Between the trimmed V and J ends, which lost 2 bases and 3 bases, there was a span of 12 bases. The CDR3 contains 14 residues. Germline CDR1 and CDR2: SGHDT and YYEEEE. The CDR3 here is CASSLGGSLYEQYF. CDR3 in DNA: TGTGCCAGCAGCTTAGGGGGTAGTCTCTACGAGCAGTACTTC.

The rearrangement links TRBV27 to TRBJ2-3; D gene uncertain. The germline CDR1 and CDR2 sequences are MNHEY and SMNVEV (reference sequence). The CDR3 is 15 amino acids. Trimming shortened V by 4 bases and J by 0 bases, and 11 bases separated the two germline ends. The CDR3 spells CASSSWARSTDTQYF. Here the CDR3 DNA reads TGTGCCAGCAGTTCGTGGGCACGGAGCACAGATACGCAGTATTTT.